This passage covers 31 T cell receptor beta chains from one sample sequenced in a study of T cell responses to AZD1222 COVID-19 vaccine. Repertoires were generated with immunoSEQ multiplex PCR, while TCRdb's copy carries only in-frame clones and drops some. The table has about 120,000 clones, 90% to 95% seen once. The source was peripheral blood, collected on day 0 of AZD1222 vaccination. The receptors shown here come from an adult in good health.

The chain couples TRBV19 to TRBJ2-7, with 7 bases lining up with TRBD2. The V segment lost 6 bases and the J segment 3 bases; nucleotides outside the gene matches: 14. The CDR3 sequence is 16 residues long. Germline V gene sequence: CDR1 LNHDA, CDR2 SQIVND (reference sequence). The CDR3: CASSGTVQTSSYEQYF. The CDR3 nucleotides read TGTGCCAGTAGCGGGACGGTACAGACTAGCAGCTACGAGCAGTACTTC. The entire variable domain, with the rest obtained from reference TRBV19 and TRBJ2-7, is as follows: DGGITQSPKYLFRKEGQNVTLSCEQNLNHDAMYWYRQDPGQGLRLIYYSQIVNDFQKGDIAEGYSVSREKKESFPLTVTSAQKNPTAFYLCASSGTVQTSSYEQYFGPGTRLTVT.

This rearrangement joins TRBV29-1 to TRBJ2-7, with D perhaps matching TRBD1 or TRBD2 (5 bases each). The length of the CDR3 is 12 residues. Germline CDR1 reads SQVTM; CDR2 reads ANQGSEA. Trimming stripped 3 bases from V and 9 bases from J, with 15 bases between. The CDR3 DNA reads TGCAGCGTTGAGCGGTCTTATGGGGGGCAGTACTTC. Its translation: CSVERSYGGQYF.

The rearrangement joins TRBV19 to TRBJ2-7; 9 bases agree with TRBD1. The CDR3 sequence is 16 residues long. Germline V gene data show CDR1 as LNHDA and CDR2 as SQIVND (reference sequence). Trimming cost V 9 bases and J 3 bases; bases outside gene matches: 15. The CDR3 DNA is TGTGCCAGCAAACGGACAGGGGATCTCTCCTACTACGAGCAGTACTTC. Translated, it gives CASKRTGDLSYYEQYF.

The chain has TRBV20-1 and TRBJ2-3; weak D call: TRBD2 (5 bases). Germline values: CDR1 DFQATT, CDR2 SNEGSKA (reference sequence). V lost 0 bases and J 8 bases, leaving 6 bases between the germline ends. This CDR3 has 11 amino acids. The CDR3 loop is CSARDEGTQYF. CDR3 bases: TGCAGTGCTAGAGACGAGGGTACGCAGTATTTT.

V and J are TRBV5-1 and TRBJ2-2; 12 bases are shared with TRBD2. The CDR3 is made up of 16 amino acids. Germline V gene sequence: CDR1 SGHRS, CDR2 YFSETQ. With V trimmed by 0 bases and J by 8 bases, 5 bases remained unmatched. The CDR3 coding sequence is TGCGCCAGCAGCTTGGGACTAGCGGGAGCCGCGGGGGAGCTGTTTTTT. Translating it yields CASSLGLAGAAGELFF.

The rearrangement uses TRBV5-6 and TRBJ2-1; TRBD2 matches 8 bases. With 0 bases clipped from V and 0 bases from J, the junction kept 5 bases outside the gene matches. Germline CDR1 SGHDT, CDR2 YYEEEE. The CDR3 length is 17 residues. This CDR3 reads CASSLGLAGDSYNEQFF. In DNA form, the CDR3 reads TGTGCCAGCAGCTTGGGGCTAGCGGGTGACTCCTACAATGAGCAGTTCTTC. Complete variable domain (other parts from reference TRBV5-6 and TRBJ2-1): DAGVTQSPTHLIKTRGQQVTLRCSPKSGHDTVSWYQQALGQGPQFIFQYYEEEERQRGNFPDRFSGHQFPNYSSELNVNALLLGDSALYLCASSLGLAGDSYNEQFFGPGTRLTVL.

This rearrangement joins TRBV7-9 to TRBJ2-1; D is unclear. The CDR3 is made up of 14 amino acids. Deletions cut 0 bases from V and 2 bases from J, with 5 bases between. CDR1 and CDR2 from the germline V gene are SEHNR and FQNEAQ (reference sequence). The CDR3 sequence is CASSLAGPYNEQFF. CDR3 DNA sequence: TGTGCCAGCAGCTTAGCGGGCCCCTACAATGAGCAGTTCTTC.

The gene calls are TRBV29-1 and TRBJ1-1; 7 bases fit TRBD1. Trimming cost V 7 bases and J 3 bases; bases outside gene matches: 11. The CDR3 has 14 residues. Germline V gene lookup returns CDR1 SQVTM and CDR2 ANQGSEA. CDR3 bases: TGCAGCGGGCAGGGACAGCGCTCATACACTGAAGCTTTCTTT. This sequence encodes CSGQGQRSYTEAFF.

The chain combines TRBV4-2 with TRBJ2-5; 10 nucleotides line up with TRBD2. CDR1 and CDR2 (germline): LGHNA, YNFKEQ. The CDR3 totals 17 residues. V lost 1 base and J lost 5; bases outside the gene matches: 10. CDR3 amino acids: CASSQGGAGGPSETQYF. The CDR3 DNA sequence: TGTGCCAGCAGCCAAGGGGGAGCGGGAGGGCCTTCGGAGACCCAGTACTTC.

This clone came up once. This chain connects TRBV28 to TRBJ2-7; TRBD2 is a possible D gene (5 bases). The CDR3 loop spans 16 amino acids. Germline CDR1 and CDR2: MDHEN and SYDVKM. Trimming removed 2 bases at V and 0 bases at J, with 14 bases between. Here the CDR3 DNA reads TGTGCCAGCAGTTTACGGGATTGGACCAGCTCCTACGAGCAGTACTTC. It translates to CASSLRDWTSSYEQYF.

The chain has TRBV7-8 and TRBJ1-5; a possible D gene is TRBD1 (5 bases). CDR3 length: 13 amino acids. Germline CDR1 reads SGHVS; CDR2 reads FQNEAQ. V shed 5 bases and J shed 3 bases, with 8 bases lying between them. CDR3 region: CASSAGYNQPQHF. The CDR3 nucleotides read TGTGCCAGCAGCGCAGGGTACAATCAGCCCCAGCATTTT.

The chain joins TRBV7-9 to TRBJ1-1; weak D call: TRBD1 (5 bases). Germline lookup yields CDR1 SEHNR and CDR2 FQNEAQ (reference sequence). The CDR3 is 15 residues long. V was clipped by 4 bases and J by 3 bases, with 15 bases between them. The CDR3 here is CASSSWGNMDTEAFF. The CDR3 nucleotides read TGTGCCAGCAGCTCCTGGGGGAATATGGACACTGAAGCTTTCTTT.

This sequence joins TRBV14 and TRBJ2-1, with 15 bases lining up with TRBD2. The CDR3 loop spans 17 amino acids. Germline CDR1 is SGHDN and CDR2 is FVKESK. V gave up 0 bases and J gave up 4 bases; unmatched junction bases: 1. The CDR3 spells CASSQDGLAGGYNEQFF. Written as DNA, the CDR3 is TGTGCCAGCAGCCAAGATGGACTAGCGGGAGGGTACAATGAGCAGTTCTTC.

The chain combines TRBV5-4 with TRBJ1-1, with a weak D call TRBD1 (5 bases). Trimming left V 4 bases short and J 4 bases short, with 17 bases between. The CDR3 length is 15 residues. Germline-derived CDR1 and CDR2 are SGHNT and YYREEE (reference sequence). The DNA for the CDR3 is TGTGCCAGCAGCGAAGGGGCCCGCGCGGGCACTGAAGCTTTCTTT. Protein product: CASSEGARAGTEAFF.

This chain links TRBV19 with TRBJ2-1; 8 bases are shared with TRBD2. Looked up from germline, CDR1 is LNHDA and CDR2 is SQIVND (reference sequence). The CDR3 is 15 amino acids. After removal of 5 bases from V and 0 bases from J, the junction contained 3 bases not matched to a gene. The CDR3 DNA is TGTGCCAGTAGTTCCAGCGGGAGCTCCTACAATGAGCAGTTCTTC. Translated, it gives CASSSSGSSYNEQFF. The entire variable domain, with the rest obtained from reference TRBV19 and TRBJ2-1, is as follows: DGGITQSPKYLFRKEGQNVTLSCEQNLNHDAMYWYRQDPGQGLRLIYYSQIVNDFQKGDIAEGYSVSREKKESFPLTVTSAQKNPTAFYLCASSSSGSSYNEQFFGPGTRLTVL.

This clone was seen a single time. V is TRBV5-6 and J is TRBJ2-1; the D gene could be TRBD1 or TRBD2 (6 bases each). The CDR3 has 16 residues. Germline CDR1 is SGHDT and CDR2 is YYEEEE. V was trimmed by 0 bases and J by 6 bases, leaving 16 bases between them. The CDR3 region has the DNA TGTGCCAGCAGCTTGGGTGGGGGGCGATTCCGCAATGAGCAGTTCTTC. It yields the protein CASSLGGGRFRNEQFF. The whole variable domain, filled in from reference TRBV5-6 and TRBJ2-1, reads DAGVTQSPTHLIKTRGQQVTLRCSPKSGHDTVSWYQQALGQGPQFIFQYYEEEERQRGNFPDRFSGHQFPNYSSELNVNALLLGDSALYLCASSLGGGRFRNEQFFGPGTRLTVL.

This clone was detected only once. This chain joins TRBV6-5 and TRBJ2-2; a possible D gene is TRBD2 (6 bases). Germline-derived CDR1 and CDR2 are MNHEY and SVGAGI. The V end lost 7 bases, the J end lost 3 bases, and 15 bases lay between the germline ends. The CDR3 contains 15 residues. The CDR3 here is CASTQEGRDTGELFF. The DNA of the CDR3 is TGTGCCAGCACCCAGGAGGGCCGAGACACCGGGGAGCTGTTTTTT.

The chain uses TRBV5-6 and TRBJ1-1; D gene ambiguous. Per the germline V gene, CDR1 is SGHDT and CDR2 is YYEEEE. CDR3 length: 13 residues. V lost 4 bases, J lost 3 bases, and 10 bases lay in between. The CDR3 loop is CASSPGRYTEAFF. The CDR3 DNA sequence: TGTGCCAGCAGCCCCGGACGGTACACTGAAGCTTTCTTT. Using reference TRBV5-6 and TRBJ1-1 for the parts outside the CDR3, the full variable domain is DAGVTQSPTHLIKTRGQQVTLRCSPKSGHDTVSWYQQALGQGPQFIFQYYEEEERQRGNFPDRFSGHQFPNYSSELNVNALLLGDSALYLCASSPGRYTEAFFGQGTRLTVV.

The CDR3 nucleotides read TGTGCCAGCTCACCTTCCTACAATGAGCAGTTCTTC. Translation: CASSPSYNEQFF. The chain carries TRBV18 and TRBJ2-1; D gene ambiguous. Between the trimmed V and J ends, which lost 3 bases and 1 base, there was a span of 1 base. Germline values: CDR1 KGHSH, CDR2 LQKENI. The CDR3 loop spans 12 amino acids. The whole variable domain, remainder taken from reference TRBV18 and TRBJ2-1, is NAGVMQNPRHLVRRRGQEARLRCSPMKGHSHVYWYRQLPEEGLKFMVYLQKENIIDESGMPKERFSAEFPKEGPSILRIQQVVRGDSAAYFCASSPSYNEQFFGPGTRLTVL.

The chain carries TRBV15 and TRBJ2-2; 9 nucleotides align to TRBD2. The V segment lost 0 bases and the J segment 5 bases; nucleotides outside the gene matches: 7. CDR1 and CDR2 from the germline V gene are LNHNV and YYDKDF (reference sequence). The CDR3 has 17 amino acids. DNA for the CDR3: TGTGCCACCAGCAGAGAGGATCTAGCGGGAAGGACCGGGGAGCTGTTTTTT. This codes for CATSREDLAGRTGELFF.

The chain employs TRBV27 and TRBJ1-1, with D possibly TRBD1 on 5 matching bases. Trimming took 5 bases from V and 5 from J, leaving 15 bases between them. The CDR3 runs 14 residues. Germline CDR1 reads MNHEY; CDR2 reads SMNVEV (reference sequence). The CDR3 loop reads CASSPMPEGTEAFF. The CDR3 DNA reads TGTGCCAGCAGTCCTATGCCCGAGGGGACTGAAGCTTTCTTT.

The chain uses TRBV19 and TRBJ1-5; 12 nucleotides agree with TRBD1. Per germline, CDR1 LNHDA and CDR2 SQIVND (reference sequence). V was clipped by 6 bases and J by 2 bases; unmatched bases: 5. The CDR3 totals 16 residues. CDR3 coding DNA: TGTGCCAGTAGCGGGACAGGGGGCGCGGGCAATCAGCCCCAGCATTTT. This sequence encodes CASSGTGGAGNQPQHF.

This chain connects TRBV12-3 or TRBV12-4 to TRBJ2-2; D uncertain. CDR3 length: 12 residues. V lost 5 bases, J lost 8 bases, and 9 bases lay in between. CDR3 nucleotides: TGTGCCAGCAGTCCGCTGCGGGGGGAGCTGTTTTTT. Its translation is CASSPLRGELFF.

The chain employs TRBV5-1 and TRBJ1-1; tentative D call: TRBD1 (5 bases). The CDR3 is 16 residues long. Germline CDR1 is SGHRS and CDR2 is YFSETQ. Trimming left V 4 bases short and J 3 bases short, with 19 bases between. This chain's CDR3 is CASSKGPEVGYTEAFF. CDR3 coding DNA: TGCGCCAGCAGCAAGGGACCAGAGGTGGGGTACACTGAAGCTTTCTTT.

The chain uses TRBV28 and TRBJ1-2, with a tentative D call TRBD1 (5 bases). Trimming removed 2 bases at V and 7 bases at J, with 17 bases between. In germline, CDR1 is MDHEN, CDR2 SYDVKM. The CDR3 runs 15 residues. DNA of the CDR3: TGTGCCAGCAGTTTAGGAAGGGCAGGGAGTCGTGGCTACACCTTC. It yields the protein CASSLGRAGSRGYTF.

The gene calls are TRBV5-4 and TRBJ2-3; 11 bases line up with TRBD2. This CDR3 contains 16 residues. The J segment lost 4 bases and the V segment lost 0 bases, leaving 4 bases of the junction unmatched. Per the germline V gene, CDR1 is SGHNT and CDR2 is YYREEE (reference sequence). In DNA form, the CDR3 reads TGTGCCAGCAGCTTGGGTAGCGGGAGGGCCGCAGATACGCAGTATTTT. Encoded protein: CASSLGSGRAADTQYF.

The chain carries TRBV7-7 and TRBJ2-2; D possibly corresponds to TRBD2 (5 bases). V lost 2 bases and J 0 bases, leaving 7 bases between the germline ends. This CDR3 spans 15 amino acids. Looked up from germline, CDR1 is SSHAT and CDR2 is FNYEAQ (reference sequence). This CDR3 is CASSLFGANTGELFF. The CDR3 region has the DNA TGTGCCAGCAGCTTATTCGGGGCGAACACCGGGGAGCTGTTTTTT.

V usage is TRBV6-4 and J usage is TRBJ2-1, with D possibly matching TRBD2 (6 bases). Germline CDR1 reads MRHNA; CDR2 reads SNTAGT. The ends were cut back, 1 base at V and 4 bases at J, with 8 bases in the middle. The CDR3 has 14 amino acids. The CDR3 loop is CASSDLGGYNEQFF. CDR3 coding DNA: TGTGCCAGCAGTGACTTGGGAGGATACAATGAGCAGTTCTTC.

The CDR3: CASSRDRLYEQYF. The CDR3 DNA follows: TGTGCCAGCAGCCGGGACAGGTTATACGAGCAGTACTTC. The gene calls are TRBV5-6 and TRBJ2-7; TRBD1 matches 8 bases. Losses at the gene ends were 4 bases for V and 4 bases for J; bases not matched to a gene: 4. Germline V gene data show CDR1 as SGHDT and CDR2 as YYEEEE. This CDR3 comprises 13 residues.

The chain employs TRBV29-1 and TRBJ1-3; D unclear. The CDR3 loop spans 13 amino acids. CDR1 and CDR2 from the germline V gene are SQVTM and ANQGSEA. V lost 5 bases, J lost 0 bases, and 8 bases lay in between. CDR3 region: CSVLAISGNTIYF. The CDR3 coding sequence is TGCAGCGTTCTGGCCATCTCTGGAAACACCATATATTTT.

The genes are TRBV19 and TRBJ1-6; possible D gene TRBD1, 6 bases. Trimming removed 7 bases from V and 13 bases from J, with 29 bases in between. This CDR3 region has 17 residues. CDR1 and CDR2 from the germline V gene are LNHDA and SQIVND (reference sequence). CDR3 in amino acids: CASTVSGTKNRKYPLHF. The CDR3 nucleotides read TGTGCCAGTACTGTTTCGGGGACAAAAAATCGGAAATATCCCCTCCACTTT.